Below, 21 T cell receptor beta chains from the same sample are listed, as sequenced in a study of blood T cell repertoires in COVID-19. Clones were sequenced by immunoSEQ multiplex PCR, and TCRdb holds only the in-frame ones, with some missing. Of 150,000 to 190,000 clones in the sample, roughly 84% were seen once. Input material: peripheral blood. All receptors derive from a woman in her sixties with COVID-19, enrolled during active disease.

The chain has TRBV14 and TRBJ2-3; 8 bases are shared with TRBD2. CDR1 is SGHDN and CDR2 is FVKESK in the germline V gene. This CDR3 is built from 15 residues. The junction had 4 bases not matched to a gene; V was cut back by 3 bases and J by 2 bases. CDR3 residues: CASSHFSGITDTQYF. As DNA, the CDR3 is TGTGCCAGCAGCCATTTTAGCGGGATCACAGATACGCAGTATTTT.

The chain combines TRBV12-5 with TRBJ1-5, with 9 positions matching TRBD1. The J segment lost 5 bases and the V segment lost 4 bases, leaving 6 bases of the junction unmatched. Germline loops: CDR1 LGHNT, CDR2 FRNRAP. This CDR3 is 15 amino acids long. CDR3: CASGWDGTGHQPQHF. For the CDR3, the DNA is TGTGCTAGTGGTTGGGATGGGACAGGGCATCAGCCCCAGCATTTT.

The J gene is TRBJ1-6, the V gene TRBV30; unclear D gene. Germline V CDR1 and CDR2: GTSNPN, SVGIG (reference sequence). The length of the CDR3 is 15 residues. The V end lost 3 bases, the J end lost 2 bases, and 11 bases lay between the germline ends. The CDR3 coding sequence is TGTGCCTGGAGATCGAGTCTGACCTATAATTCACCCCTCCACTTT. Protein: CAWRSSLTYNSPLHF. The full variable domain, rest sourced from reference TRBV30 and TRBJ1-6, is SQTIHQWPATLVQPVGSPLSLECTVEGTSNPNLYWYRQAAGRGLQLLFYSVGIGQISSEVPQNLSASRPQDRQFILSSKKLLLSDSGFYLCAWRSSLTYNSPLHFGNGTRLTVT.

This clone was picked up one time. The chain carries TRBV6-6 and TRBJ1-4; D unclear. Germline V gene data show CDR1 as MNHNY and CDR2 as SVGAGI (reference sequence). V gave up 7 bases and J gave up 7 bases, with 10 bases separating them. The CDR3 spans 12 residues. CDR3: CASTAGGEKLFF. DNA for the CDR3: TGTGCCAGCACGGCGGGTGGTGAAAAACTGTTTTTT.

The chain carries TRBV21-1 and TRBJ2-5; the table's D call, TRBD2, has no DNA check behind it. TRBV21-1 corresponds to a pseudogene. The CDR3 extends over 14 amino acids. As DNA, the CDR3 is TGTGCCAGCAGCAAAGAGCCGGGGGAGGCGACCCAGTACTTC. Its translation is CASSKEPGEATQYF.

The chain carries TRBV5-1 and TRBJ2-7; tentative D call: TRBD2 (5 bases). Germline V gene data show CDR1 as SGHRS and CDR2 as YFSETQ. V was clipped by 0 bases and J by 3 bases, with 13 bases between them. This CDR3 spans 15 amino acids. In DNA, the CDR3 is TGCGCCAGCAGCTTGGTTGGTGGGAGTGTCTACGAGCAGTACTTC. Encoded protein: CASSLVGGSVYEQYF.

The chain couples TRBV6-5 to TRBJ1-1; 8 bases align to TRBD1. J lost 5 bases, V lost 6 bases, and 5 bases had no gene match. There are 13 residues in the CDR3. Germline V CDR1 and CDR2: MNHEY, SVGAGI. The DNA for the CDR3 is TGTGCCAGCAGCGACAGGGGAGGGACTGAAGCTTTCTTT. This codes for CASSDRGGTEAFF.

This chain joins TRBV5-6 and TRBJ2-1, with D perhaps TRBD2 (6 bases). V was shortened by 5 bases and J by 2 bases, with 17 bases between the two germline ends. CDR3 length: 16 amino acids. From germline, CDR1 is SGHDT and CDR2 YYEEEE. The DNA for the CDR3 is TGTGCCAGCAGTTTGATTTATAGGACTACCTACAATGAGCAGTTCTTC. It translates to CASSLIYRTTYNEQFF. Supplemented by reference TRBV5-6 and TRBJ2-1, the full variable domain reads DAGVTQSPTHLIKTRGQQVTLRCSPKSGHDTVSWYQQALGQGPQFIFQYYEEEERQRGNFPDRFSGHQFPNYSSELNVNALLLGDSALYLCASSLIYRTTYNEQFFGPGTRLTVL.

V gene TRBV7-9 combines with J gene TRBJ1-1, with 10 nucleotides matching TRBD1. V lost 3 bases and J lost 5; bases outside the gene matches: 3. The CDR3 has 14 residues. Per the germline V gene, CDR1 is SEHNR and CDR2 is FQNEAQ (reference sequence). CDR3 amino acids: CASSFGQGETEAFF. The CDR3 DNA is TGTGCCAGCAGCTTCGGACAGGGGGAAACTGAAGCTTTCTTT. The full variable domain, in which reference TRBV7-9 and TRBJ1-1 provide the parts outside the CDR3, is DTGVSQNPRHKITKRGQNVTFRCDPISEHNRLYWYRQTLGQGPEFLTYFQNEAQLEKSRLLSDRFSAERPKGSFSTLEIQRTEQGDSAMYLCASSFGQGETEAFFGQGTRLTVV.

The rearrangement uses TRBV27 and TRBJ2-5, with D maybe TRBD2 (6 bases). Germline V CDR1 and CDR2: MNHEY, SMNVEV (reference sequence). V lost 2 bases, J lost 4 bases, and 14 bases lay in between. CDR3 length equals 15 residues. CDR3 sequence (DNA): TGTGCCAGCAGTTTAATCGGGAGCTGGGCAGAGACCCAGTACTTC. Translating gives CASSLIGSWAETQYF.

The chain links TRBV11-2 to TRBJ2-1, with a tentative D call TRBD2 (6 bases). Germline loops: CDR1 SGHAT, CDR2 FQNNGV. This CDR3 is 16 amino acids long. The V and J ends lost 5 bases and 4 bases respectively, with 18 bases between them. CDR3 in DNA: TGTGCCAGCAGCCTCTGGCGGGATGGGCCTTACAATGAGCAGTTCTTC. Amino acids: CASSLWRDGPYNEQFF. Full variable domain (outside the CDR3, taken from reference TRBV11-2 and TRBJ2-1): EAGVAQSPRYKIIEKRQSVAFWCNPISGHATLYWYQQILGQGPKLLIQFQNNGVVDDSQLPKDRFSAERLKGVDSTLKIQPAKLEDSAVYLCASSLWRDGPYNEQFFGPGTRLTVL.

The J gene is TRBJ1-1, the V gene TRBV7-8; D remains ambiguous. The CDR3 loop spans 10 amino acids. Germline assignment: CDR1 SGHVS and CDR2 FQNEAQ. Between the trimmed V and J ends, which lost 10 bases and 5 bases, there was a span of 8 bases. In DNA, the CDR3 is TGTGCCATTGGGCCGACTGAAGCTTTCTTT. Protein product: CAIGPTEAFF.

This chain connects TRBV29-1 to TRBJ2-5, with D perhaps TRBD1 (6 bases). CDR1 is SQVTM and CDR2 is ANQGSEA in the germline V gene. CDR3 size: 14 residues. Trimming shortened V by 6 bases and J by 2 bases, and 16 bases separated the two germline ends. CDR3 sequence reads: CSVEPGVSQETQYF. CDR3 sequence (DNA): TGCAGCGTCGAACCAGGGGTGTCACAAGAGACCCAGTACTTC. The whole variable domain, filled in from reference TRBV29-1 and TRBJ2-5, reads SAVISQKPSRDICQRGTSLTIQCQVDSQVTMMFWYRQQPGQSLTLIATANQGSEATYESGFVIDKFPISRPNLTFSTLTVSNMSPEDSSIYLCSVEPGVSQETQYFGPGTRLLVL.

V gene TRBV5-1 combines with J gene TRBJ1-2, with 8 bases lining up with TRBD1. The CDR3 totals 16 residues. With V trimmed by 3 bases and J by 2 bases, 9 bases remained unmatched. Germline assignment: CDR1 SGHRS and CDR2 YFSETQ. Here the CDR3 reads CASSSWWQGANYGYTF. DNA of the CDR3: TGCGCCAGCAGCTCCTGGTGGCAGGGGGCCAACTATGGCTACACCTTC.

This chain joins TRBV12-3 or TRBV12-4 and TRBJ1-4; the D is unclear. Trimming left V 8 bases short and J 8 bases short, with 9 bases between. The CDR3 has 11 amino acids. The DNA for the CDR3 is TGTGCCAGCGGGAGGGCAGAAAAACTGTTTTTT. Translation gives CASGRAEKLFF.

This chain joins TRBV9 and TRBJ1-6; D gene unclear. CDR1 and CDR2 (germline): SGDLS, YYNGEE. Deletions cut 0 bases from V and 7 bases from J, with 11 bases between. This CDR3 is 15 amino acids long. In DNA, the CDR3 is TGTGCCAGCAGCGTAGGTCCAGGAAGGAATTCACCCCTCCACTTT. It codes for CASSVGPGRNSPLHF.

The chain joins TRBV5-6 to TRBJ2-7, with a weak D call TRBD1 (6 bases). Germline V gene lookup returns CDR1 SGHDT and CDR2 YYEEEE. This CDR3 region has 17 residues. With 3 bases removed from V and 0 bases from J, the gap between germline ends came to 19 bases. The CDR3 protein is CASSSWTATTSSYEQYV. The CDR3 coding sequence is TGTGCCAGCAGCTCATGGACAGCGACCACAAGCTCCTACGAGCAGTACGTC.

This chain joins TRBV19 and TRBJ1-6; 10 bases are a match to TRBD1. J gave up 7 bases and V 3 bases, and 6 bases lay outside the gene matches. CDR1 LNHDA and CDR2 SQIVND come from the germline V gene (reference sequence). The CDR3 runs 16 residues. CDR3 loop: CASSIRATGGNSPLHF. DNA of the CDR3: TGTGCCAGTAGTATCAGAGCGACAGGGGGCAATTCACCCCTCCACTTT.

The rearrangement uses TRBV12-5 and TRBJ1-4; the match to TRBD1 covers 9 bases. Losses at the gene ends were 5 bases for V and 9 bases for J; bases not matched to a gene: 10. Germline V CDR1 and CDR2: LGHNT, FRNRAP. This CDR3 has 15 residues. The DNA of the CDR3 is TGTGCTAGTGGTCCCCAAGGGACAGGGTTACAAAAACTGTTTTTT. This encodes CASGPQGTGLQKLFF. The full variable domain, its missing parts supplied by reference TRBV12-5 and TRBJ1-4, is DARVTQTPRHKVTEMGQEVTMRCQPILGHNTVFWYRQTMMQGLELLAYFRNRAPLDDSGMPKDRFSAEMPDATLATLKIQPSEPRDSAVYFCASGPQGTGLQKLFFGSGTQLSVL.

V is TRBV7-9 and J is TRBJ1-1; no firm D call. CDR1 SEHNR and CDR2 FQNEAQ come from the germline V gene (reference sequence). The CDR3 covers 13 residues. V was pared by 4 bases and J by 4 bases, with 10 bases between. CDR3 sequence reads: CASSSRGSTEAFF. As DNA, the CDR3 is TGTGCCAGCAGCTCTCGAGGGTCCACTGAAGCTTTCTTT.

The genes are TRBV19 and TRBJ1-5; perhaps TRBD1 as D (5 bases). Trimming pared 5 bases from V and 3 bases from J, leaving 8 bases between. The length of the CDR3 is 13 residues. Germline V gives CDR1 LNHDA, CDR2 SQIVND (reference sequence). The CDR3 sequence is CASSARDNQPQHF. CDR3 nucleotide sequence: TGTGCCAGTAGTGCCAGGGACAATCAGCCCCAGCATTTT.